Below are 18 T cell receptor beta chains sequenced from a single sample in a study of T cell repertoires in cytomegalovirus infection. No antigen is known for these receptors. Each CDR3 protein is one row after TCRdb ran MiXCR on the reads. The sample yields about 900,000 distinct CDR3 sequences, roughly 31% seen once. This sample comprised cultured CD8+ T cells from PBMCs, obtained from culture after CMV antigen stimulation. These TCRs come from a human donor in good health (CMV status not recorded). Some clones in this sample may be carry-over from other donors' samples.

This rearrangement joins TRBV20-1 to TRBJ2-7; 11 nucleotides agree with TRBD1. Germline-derived CDR1 and CDR2 are DFQATT and SNEGSKA (reference sequence). With 1 base clipped from V and 6 bases from J, the junction kept 17 bases outside the gene matches. This CDR3 has 18 amino acids. The CDR3 bases are TGCAGTGCTAGAGGCCCGGGACAGGGGGTCCATGTAGTAGGCGAGCAGTACGTC. Protein: CSARGPGQGVHVVGEQYV.

J is TRBJ2-3 and V is TRBV12-3 or TRBV12-4; possibly TRBD1 or TRBD2 for D (5 bases each). Between the trimmed V and J ends, which lost 6 bases and 2 bases, there was a span of 15 bases. There are 15 residues in the CDR3. The CDR3: CASSPPGRNTDTQYF. Here the CDR3 DNA reads TGTGCCAGCAGCCCCCCGGGGCGGAACACAGATACGCAGTATTTT.

This rearrangement joins TRBV11-2 to TRBJ2-1; 8 bases line up with TRBD2. This CDR3 contains 17 residues. With V trimmed by 3 bases and J by 3 bases, 10 bases remained unmatched. Germline-derived CDR1 and CDR2 are SGHAT and FQNNGV. The DNA of the CDR3 is TGTGCCAGCAGCTTGTGGGGAAAACTAGCGGACTACAATGAGCAGTTCTTC. Amino acid sequence: CASSLWGKLADYNEQFF.

This clonotype was detected a few times. The chain carries TRBV7-2 and TRBJ2-1; the D is unclear. Germline V gene sequence: CDR1 SGHTA, CDR2 FQGNSA. The length of the CDR3 is 14 residues. Trimming shortened V by 0 bases and J by 6 bases, and 9 bases separated the two germline ends. The CDR3 DNA reads as TGTGCCAGCAGCTTAGCGGAACTTGCCAATGAGCAGTTCTTC. Protein: CASSLAELANEQFF.

This chain connects TRBV19 to TRBJ2-1; 13 bases align to TRBD2. Germline V gene sequence: CDR1 LNHDA, CDR2 SQIVND (reference sequence). The CDR3 has 15 amino acids. V lost 9 bases, J lost 7 bases, and 9 bases stayed unmatched. CDR3: CASKLLAGGRNEQFF. The CDR3, as DNA: TGTGCCAGCAAGTTACTAGCGGGGGGGCGAAATGAGCAGTTCTTC.

The rearrangement uses TRBV27 and TRBJ1-5; 8 nucleotides align to TRBD1. V lost 6 bases and J lost 1; bases outside the gene matches: 14. The V gene's germline CDR1 is MNHEY and CDR2 SMNVEV (reference sequence). The CDR3 contains 18 residues. CDR3 sequence: CASSRTFTGTGSNQPQHF. CDR3 DNA sequence: TGTGCCAGCAGCCGAACATTTACCGGGACAGGCAGCAATCAGCCCCAGCATTTT.

The chain has TRBV27 and TRBJ2-1, with D possibly matching TRBD1 (6 bases). V was cut by 4 bases and J by 2 bases, with 33 bases left in between. The germline V gene has CDR1 MNHEY and CDR2 SMNVEV (reference sequence). This CDR3 is 22 amino acids long. The CDR3 region has the DNA TGTGCCAGCAGTTCTATGGATTATTTCCCTCTCACAGGGATGCGGGCCTACAATGAGCAGTTCTTC. Amino acid sequence: CASSSMDYFPLTGMRAYNEQFF.

The rearrangement joins TRBV7-6 to TRBJ1-4, with TRBD1 matching 7 bases. The ends lost 3 bases at V and 0 bases at J; junction bases unmatched: 13. Germline V CDR1 and CDR2: SGHVS, FNYEAQ. CDR3 size: 19 residues. CDR3 sequence: CASSFPRVQGFSTNEKLFF. The CDR3 bases are TGTGCCAGCAGCTTCCCCCGTGTACAGGGGTTTTCAACTAATGAAAAACTGTTTTTT.

V is TRBV24-1 and J is TRBJ1-1; weak D call: TRBD1 (6 bases). CDR1 and CDR2 from the germline V gene are KGHDR and SFDVKD. The CDR3 has 14 amino acids. Trimming took 7 bases from V and 1 from J, leaving 12 bases between them. CDR3 in DNA: TGTGCCACCAGGGACCACAGGGAGAACACTGAAGCTTTCTTT. It specifies CATRDHRENTEAFF.

This clonotype has just one count. This sequence joins TRBV6-1 and TRBJ1-1; D unclear. V lost 7 bases and J lost 10, with 13 bases in between. Germline V CDR1 and CDR2: MNHNS, SASEGT. The CDR3 is made up of 11 amino acids. This chain's CDR3 is CASIYGVGAFF. The CDR3 DNA follows: TGTGCCAGCATTTACGGAGTGGGAGCTTTCTTT.

This clonotype occurred a few times. This chain connects TRBV7-8 to TRBJ2-5; 7 positions agree with TRBD2. Per the germline V gene, CDR1 is SGHVS and CDR2 is FQNEAQ. The V and J ends lost 3 bases and 4 bases, in that order; junction bases with no gene match: 8. This CDR3 spans 15 amino acids. CDR3 residues: CASSFRTSLGETQYF. The CDR3 DNA follows: TGTGCCAGCAGCTTCCGGACTAGTCTAGGAGAGACCCAGTACTTC. The full variable domain, in which reference TRBV7-8 and TRBJ2-5 provide the parts outside the CDR3, is GAGVSQSPRYKVAKRGQDVALRCDPISGHVSLFWYQQALGQGPEFLTYFQNEAQLDKSGLPSDRFFAERPEGSVSTLKIQRTQQEDSAVYLCASSFRTSLGETQYFGPGTRLLVL.

In nucleotides, the CDR3 is TGTGCCAGCAGCTTCCCTCTTAGTGGAGGCACCCCTGAAGCTTTCTTT. Amino acid sequence: CASSFPLSGGTPEAFF. The rearrangement uses TRBV7-2 and TRBJ1-1, with no clear D. Trimming pared 3 bases from V and 6 bases from J, leaving 20 bases between. Per germline, CDR1 SGHTA and CDR2 FQGNSA. The CDR3 is 16 amino acids.

This clonotype was detected a few times. V usage is TRBV5-8 and J usage is TRBJ1-5, with D unresolved. Trimming stripped 4 bases from V and 2 bases from J, with 16 bases between. The V gene's germline CDR1 is SGHTS and CDR2 YDEGEE. This CDR3 spans 16 amino acids. DNA of the CDR3: TGTGCCAGCAGCCCCCCGGAGCGGGAAGGCAATCAGCCCCAGCATTTT. Amino acids: CASSPPEREGNQPQHF.

V gene TRBV7-2 combines with J gene TRBJ1-1, with TRBD1 matching over 7 bases. V dropped 1 base and J dropped 5; count of bases not matched to a gene: 7. Germline CDR1 reads SGHTA; CDR2 reads FQGNSA. The CDR3 has 15 residues. CDR3 DNA: TGTGCCAGCAGCTTAGGGTGGACAGGACATACTGAAGCTTTCTTT. Translation: CASSLGWTGHTEAFF.

The chain combines TRBV5-5 with TRBJ2-1; TRBD1 matches 9 bases. The V and J ends lost 3 bases and 7 bases, in that order; junction bases with no gene match: 11. The germline V gene has CDR1 SGHKS and CDR2 YYEKEE (reference sequence). The CDR3 is 16 residues long. The CDR3 here is CASSWYGDRDLNEQFF. The CDR3 DNA reads as TGTGCCAGCAGCTGGTACGGGGACAGGGATTTGAATGAGCAGTTCTTC.

At least ten counts were recorded for this clonotype. The gene calls are TRBV28 and TRBJ2-1; 8 nucleotides line up with TRBD1. J was trimmed by 1 base and V by 7 bases; bases with no gene match: 6. The V gene's germline CDR1 is MDHEN and CDR2 SYDVKM. The CDR3 has 15 residues. The CDR3 DNA sequence: TGTGCCAGCACCCTGGGACAGGCTTCCTACAATGAGCAGTTCTTC. As protein: CASTLGQASYNEQFF.

Regarding this clonotype: One end of the junction does not line up with germline, which may come from a read error. This chain links TRBV6-2 or TRBV6-3 with TRBJ1-5; 8 nucleotides match TRBD1. The CDR3 sequence is 20 residues long. Germline V lookup: CDR1 MNHEY, CDR2 SVGEGT. Here the CDR3 DNA reads TGTGCCAGCAGTTACCTCATCGGACAGGGAAGATTAGATAGCAATCAGCCCAAGCATTTT. Residues: CASSYLIGQGRLDSNQPKHF.

The chain joins TRBV6-6 to TRBJ2-1; a possible D gene is TRBD2 (6 bases). Trimming pared 2 bases from V and 0 bases from J, leaving 17 bases between. Germline CDR1 reads MNHNY; CDR2 reads SVGAGI (reference sequence). The length of the CDR3 is 18 residues. Here the CDR3 reads CASSYNFGTPSSYNEQFF. The CDR3 DNA reads TGTGCCAGCAGTTACAATTTTGGGACTCCAAGCTCCTACAATGAGCAGTTCTTC.